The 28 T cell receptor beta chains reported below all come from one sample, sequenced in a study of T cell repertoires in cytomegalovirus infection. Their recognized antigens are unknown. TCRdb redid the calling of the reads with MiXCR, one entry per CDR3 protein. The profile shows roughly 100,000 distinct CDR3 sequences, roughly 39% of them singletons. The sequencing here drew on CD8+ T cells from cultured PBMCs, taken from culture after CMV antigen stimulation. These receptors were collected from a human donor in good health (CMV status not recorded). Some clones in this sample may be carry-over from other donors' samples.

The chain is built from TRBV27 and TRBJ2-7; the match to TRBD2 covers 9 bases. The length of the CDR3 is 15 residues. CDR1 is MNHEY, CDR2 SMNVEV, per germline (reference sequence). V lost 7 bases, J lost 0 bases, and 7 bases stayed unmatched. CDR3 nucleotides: TGTGCCAGCACTCTTAGCGGGGGTGGCTCCTACGAGCAGTACTTC. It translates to CASTLSGGGSYEQYF.

Written as DNA, the CDR3 is TGCGCCAGCAGCCAAGGGTCCAGCGGGGACCAAGAGACCCAGTACTTC. Translation: CASSQGSSGDQETQYF. This sequence joins TRBV4-1 and TRBJ2-5, with 7 bases fitting TRBD2. Germline CDR1 and CDR2: MGHRA and YSYEKL. This CDR3 comprises 16 residues. J was trimmed by 0 bases and V by 1 base; bases with no gene match: 5.

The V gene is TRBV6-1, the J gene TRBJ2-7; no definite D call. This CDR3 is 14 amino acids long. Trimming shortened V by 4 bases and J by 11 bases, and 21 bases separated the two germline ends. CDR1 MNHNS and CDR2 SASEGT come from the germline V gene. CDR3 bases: TGTGCCAGCAGTGGCGACATATTAGGGAACGCGGAGTACTTC. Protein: CASSGDILGNAEYF.

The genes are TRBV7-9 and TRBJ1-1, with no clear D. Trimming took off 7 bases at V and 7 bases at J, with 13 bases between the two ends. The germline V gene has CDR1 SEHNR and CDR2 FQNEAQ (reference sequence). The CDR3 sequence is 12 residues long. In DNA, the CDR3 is TGTGCCAGCACCCAGCGGGGAGATGAAGCTTTCTTT. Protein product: CASTQRGDEAFF. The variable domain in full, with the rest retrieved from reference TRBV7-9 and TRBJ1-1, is DTGVSQNPRHKITKRGQNVTFRCDPISEHNRLYWYRQTLGQGPEFLTYFQNEAQLEKSRLLSDRFSAERPKGSFSTLEIQRTEQGDSAMYLCASTQRGDEAFFGQGTRLTVV.

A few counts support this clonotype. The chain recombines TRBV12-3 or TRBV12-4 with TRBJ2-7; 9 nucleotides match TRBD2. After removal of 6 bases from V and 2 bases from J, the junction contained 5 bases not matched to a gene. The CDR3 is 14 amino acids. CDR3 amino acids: CASSLAGYTYEQYF. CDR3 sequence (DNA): TGTGCCAGCAGCCTAGCGGGGTACACCTACGAGCAGTACTTC.

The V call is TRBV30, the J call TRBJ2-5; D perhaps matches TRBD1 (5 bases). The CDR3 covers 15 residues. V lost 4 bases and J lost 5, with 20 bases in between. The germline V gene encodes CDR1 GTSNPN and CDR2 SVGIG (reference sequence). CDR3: CAWTPFVGLFETQYF. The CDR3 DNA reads TGTGCCTGGACCCCGTTTGTGGGGCTGTTCGAGACCCAGTACTTC. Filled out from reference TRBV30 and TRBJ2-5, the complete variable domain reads SQTIHQWPATLVQPVGSPLSLECTVEGTSNPNLYWYRQAAGRGLQLLFYSVGIGQISSEVPQNLSASRPQDRQFILSSKKLLLSDSGFYLCAWTPFVGLFETQYFGPGTRLLVL.

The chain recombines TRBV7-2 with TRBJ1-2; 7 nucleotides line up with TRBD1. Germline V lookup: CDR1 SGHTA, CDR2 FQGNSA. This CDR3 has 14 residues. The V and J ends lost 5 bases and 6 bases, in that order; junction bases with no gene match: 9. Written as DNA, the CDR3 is TGTGCCAGCAGCCCAGGGGGAGTAGCCAATGGCTACACCTTC. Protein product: CASSPGGVANGYTF.

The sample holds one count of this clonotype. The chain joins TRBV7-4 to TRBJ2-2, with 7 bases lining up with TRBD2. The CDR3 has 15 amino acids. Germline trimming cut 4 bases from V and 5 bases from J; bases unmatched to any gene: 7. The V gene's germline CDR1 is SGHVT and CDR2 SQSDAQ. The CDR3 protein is CASSSPTSFTGELFF. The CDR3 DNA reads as TGTGCCAGCAGCTCGCCGACTAGCTTTACCGGGGAGCTGTTTTTT.

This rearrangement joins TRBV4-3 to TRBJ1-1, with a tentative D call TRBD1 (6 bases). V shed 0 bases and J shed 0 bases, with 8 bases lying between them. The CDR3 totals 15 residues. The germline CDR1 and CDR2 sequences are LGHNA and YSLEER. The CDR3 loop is CASSQEGTLNTEAFF. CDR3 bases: TGCGCCAGCAGCCAAGAGGGGACATTGAACACTGAAGCTTTCTTT.

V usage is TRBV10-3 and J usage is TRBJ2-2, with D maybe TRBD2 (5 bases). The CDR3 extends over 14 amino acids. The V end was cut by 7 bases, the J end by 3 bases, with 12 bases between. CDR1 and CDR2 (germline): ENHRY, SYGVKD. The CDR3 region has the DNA TGTGCCATCACCCGAGGGTTAGACACCGGGGAGCTGTTTTTT. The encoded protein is CAITRGLDTGELFF.

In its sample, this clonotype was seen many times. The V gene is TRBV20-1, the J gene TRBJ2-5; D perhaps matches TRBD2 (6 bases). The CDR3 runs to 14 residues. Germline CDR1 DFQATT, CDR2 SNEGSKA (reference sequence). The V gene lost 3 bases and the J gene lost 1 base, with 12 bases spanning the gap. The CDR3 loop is CSASPSDRQETQYF. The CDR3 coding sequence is TGCAGTGCTAGTCCTAGCGACCGCCAAGAGACCCAGTACTTC.

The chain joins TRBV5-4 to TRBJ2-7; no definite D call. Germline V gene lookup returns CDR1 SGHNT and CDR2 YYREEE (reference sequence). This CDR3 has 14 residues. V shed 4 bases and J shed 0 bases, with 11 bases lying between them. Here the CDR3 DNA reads TGTGCCAGCAGCGAGGATAGTTTCTCCTACGAGCAGTACTTC. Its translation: CASSEDSFSYEQYF.

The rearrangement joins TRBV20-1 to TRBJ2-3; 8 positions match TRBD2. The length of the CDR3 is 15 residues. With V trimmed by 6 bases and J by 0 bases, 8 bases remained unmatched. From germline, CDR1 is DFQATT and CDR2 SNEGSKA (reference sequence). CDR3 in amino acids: CSAEDSGGSTDTQYF. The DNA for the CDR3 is TGCAGTGCAGAAGACAGCGGGGGTAGCACAGATACGCAGTATTTT.

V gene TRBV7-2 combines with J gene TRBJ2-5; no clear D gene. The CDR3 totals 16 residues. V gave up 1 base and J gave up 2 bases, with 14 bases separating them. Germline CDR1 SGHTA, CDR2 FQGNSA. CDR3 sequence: CASSLVAAVQQETQYF. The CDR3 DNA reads TGTGCCAGCAGCTTAGTCGCAGCCGTTCAACAAGAGACCCAGTACTTC.

In DNA, the CDR3 is TGTGCCAGTAAGACCCAATGGGGCCTGAACACTGAAGCTTTCTTT. This encodes CASKTQWGLNTEAFF. V usage is TRBV19 and J usage is TRBJ1-1; D is perhaps TRBD1 (5 bases). With 7 bases removed from V and 0 bases from J, the gap between germline ends came to 15 bases. Germline values: CDR1 LNHDA, CDR2 SQIVND (reference sequence). The CDR3 has 15 residues.

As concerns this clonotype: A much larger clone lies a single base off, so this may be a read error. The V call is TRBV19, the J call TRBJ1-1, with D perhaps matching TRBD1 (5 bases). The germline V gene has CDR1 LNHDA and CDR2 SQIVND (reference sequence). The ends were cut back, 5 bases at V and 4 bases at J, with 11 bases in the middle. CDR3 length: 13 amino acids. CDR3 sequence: CASSVAGVTEAFF. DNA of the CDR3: TGTGCCAGTAGTGTAGCGGGGGTCACTGAAGCTTTCTTT.

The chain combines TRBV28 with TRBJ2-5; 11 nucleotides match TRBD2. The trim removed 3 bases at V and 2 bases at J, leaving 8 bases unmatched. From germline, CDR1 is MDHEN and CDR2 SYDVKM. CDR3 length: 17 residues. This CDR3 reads CASSFTLAGGTQETQYF. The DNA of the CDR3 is TGTGCCAGCAGTTTTACTCTAGCGGGGGGAACTCAAGAGACCCAGTACTTC.

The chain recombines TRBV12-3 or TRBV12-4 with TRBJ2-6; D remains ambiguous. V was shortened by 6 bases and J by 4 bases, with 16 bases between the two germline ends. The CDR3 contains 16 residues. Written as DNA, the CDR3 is TGTGCCAGCAGATCTCCTTATGGTTCAGGGGCCAACGTCCTGACTTTC. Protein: CASRSPYGSGANVLTF.

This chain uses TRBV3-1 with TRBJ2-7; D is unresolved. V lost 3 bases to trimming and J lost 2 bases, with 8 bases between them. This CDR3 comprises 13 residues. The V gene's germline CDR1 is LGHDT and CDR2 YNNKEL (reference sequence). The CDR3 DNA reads TGTGCCAGCAGCCAGGGCCGGACCTACGAGCAGTACTTC. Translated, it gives CASSQGRTYEQYF.

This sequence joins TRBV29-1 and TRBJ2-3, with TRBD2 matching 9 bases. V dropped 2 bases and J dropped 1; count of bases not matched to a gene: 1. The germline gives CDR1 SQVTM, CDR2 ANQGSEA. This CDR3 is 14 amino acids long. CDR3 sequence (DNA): TGCAGCGTTGAAAAGCGGGGGGGCACAGATACGCAGTATTTT. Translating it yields CSVEKRGGTDTQYF.

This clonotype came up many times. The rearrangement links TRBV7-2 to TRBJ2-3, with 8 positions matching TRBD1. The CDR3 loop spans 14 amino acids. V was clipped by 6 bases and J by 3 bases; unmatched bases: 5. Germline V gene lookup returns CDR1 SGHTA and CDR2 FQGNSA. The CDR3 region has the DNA TGTGCCAGCAGGGACAGGGAAGGGACAGATACGCAGTATTTT. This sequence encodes CASRDREGTDTQYF.

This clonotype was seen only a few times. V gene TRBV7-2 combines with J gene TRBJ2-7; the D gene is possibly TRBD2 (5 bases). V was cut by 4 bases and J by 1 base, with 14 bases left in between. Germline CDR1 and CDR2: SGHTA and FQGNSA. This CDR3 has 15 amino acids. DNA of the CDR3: TGTGCCAGCAGCTCCTTCGGAGGCCCATCCTACGAGCAGTACTTC. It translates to CASSSFGGPSYEQYF.

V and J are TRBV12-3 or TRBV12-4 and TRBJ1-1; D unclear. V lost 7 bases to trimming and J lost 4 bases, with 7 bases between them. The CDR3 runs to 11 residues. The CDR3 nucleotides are TGTGCCAGCACTGAGGGCACTGAAGCTTTCTTT. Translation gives CASTEGTEAFF.

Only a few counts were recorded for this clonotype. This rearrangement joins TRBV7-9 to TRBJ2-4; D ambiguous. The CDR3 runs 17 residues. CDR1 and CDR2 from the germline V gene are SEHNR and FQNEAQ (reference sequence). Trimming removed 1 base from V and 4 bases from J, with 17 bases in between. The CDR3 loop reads CASSLVWGRWSKNIQYF. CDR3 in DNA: TGTGCCAGCAGCTTAGTTTGGGGAAGGTGGTCTAAAAACATTCAGTACTTC.

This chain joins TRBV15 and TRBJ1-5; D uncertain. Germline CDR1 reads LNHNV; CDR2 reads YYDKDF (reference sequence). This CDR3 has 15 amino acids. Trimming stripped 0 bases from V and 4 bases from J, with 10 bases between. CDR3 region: CATSRDGGDNQPQHF. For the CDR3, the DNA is TGTGCCACCAGCAGAGATGGTGGAGATAATCAGCCCCAGCATTTT.

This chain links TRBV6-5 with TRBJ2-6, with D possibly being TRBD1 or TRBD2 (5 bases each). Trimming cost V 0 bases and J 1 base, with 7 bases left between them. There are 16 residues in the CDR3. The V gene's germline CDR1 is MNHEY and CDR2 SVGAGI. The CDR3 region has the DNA TGTGCCAGCAGTTACTCGAGGGGATCTGGGGCCAACGTCCTGACTTTC. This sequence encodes CASSYSRGSGANVLTF.

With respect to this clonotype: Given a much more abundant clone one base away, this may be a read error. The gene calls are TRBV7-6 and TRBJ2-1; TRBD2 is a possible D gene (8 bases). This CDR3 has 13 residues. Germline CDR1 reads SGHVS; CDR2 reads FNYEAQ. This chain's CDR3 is CASGVGGSNEQFF. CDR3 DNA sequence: TGTGCTAGCGGGGTAGGGGGCTCCAATGAGCAGTTCTTC.

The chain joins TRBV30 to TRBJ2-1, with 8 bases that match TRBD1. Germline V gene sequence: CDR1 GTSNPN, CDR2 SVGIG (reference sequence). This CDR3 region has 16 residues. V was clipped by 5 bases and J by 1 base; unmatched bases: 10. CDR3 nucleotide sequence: TGTGCCTGGGGCGGACAGGGCGAAAAATCCTACAATGAGCAGTTCTTC. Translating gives CAWGGQGEKSYNEQFF.